This T cell receptor beta chain was sequenced for a study of blood T cell repertoires in COVID-19. In the authors' workflow: From reference gene primer amplification, estimates of nucleated cell counts were derived. Method: immunoSEQ multiplex PCR; TCRdb's copy keeps in-frame clones and lacks some. The DNA gave D and trimming, while V, J and clone size come from that table. The table lists some 73,000 clones, less than 85% of them singletons. Germline V gives CDR1 SGHVS, CDR2 FNYEAQ. The ends lost 4 bases at V and 7 bases at J; junction bases unmatched: 15. There are 16 residues in the CDR3. The sequencing input was peripheral blood. This chain connects TRBV7-6 to TRBJ2-7; 8 bases match TRBD2. The source is a man aged 55 to 70 with acute or convalescent COVID-19. Here the CDR3 DNA reads TGTGCCAGCAGCTCCCTTAGCGGGACCCCTCGGTGGGAGCAGTACTTC. Translated: CASSSLSGTPRWEQYF.